The source of this TCR beta chain is a study of blood T cell repertoires in COVID-19. Study background: Collection of acute and convalescent COVID-19 samples took place in the United States, Italy and Spain. Nucleic acid was either cDNA or gDNA, and it came from T cells, B-cell-depleted T cells, or PBMCs.

Under the authors' procedure: Estimation of nucleated cell counts was performed using reference gene primer amplification. Using immunoSEQ multiplex PCR, the repertoire was profiled, and TCRdb retains in-frame clones only, with some absent. The V and J calls and clone size come from that table; D and trimming were worked out from the DNA. The sample has 120,000 to 150,000 clones; under 80% are singletons. The CDR3 runs 12 residues. Trimming cost V 6 bases and J 7 bases, with 9 bases left between them. The germline V gene has CDR1 MNHNY and CDR2 SVGAGI (reference sequence). The chain couples TRBV6-6 to TRBJ1-4; no definite D call. Sequencing used peripheral blood. The TCR comes from a man older than 75 with acute or convalescent COVID-19. This CDR3 reads CASSPEGEKLFF. The CDR3 region has the DNA TGTGCCAGCAGCCCCGAGGGTGAAAAACTGTTTTTT.